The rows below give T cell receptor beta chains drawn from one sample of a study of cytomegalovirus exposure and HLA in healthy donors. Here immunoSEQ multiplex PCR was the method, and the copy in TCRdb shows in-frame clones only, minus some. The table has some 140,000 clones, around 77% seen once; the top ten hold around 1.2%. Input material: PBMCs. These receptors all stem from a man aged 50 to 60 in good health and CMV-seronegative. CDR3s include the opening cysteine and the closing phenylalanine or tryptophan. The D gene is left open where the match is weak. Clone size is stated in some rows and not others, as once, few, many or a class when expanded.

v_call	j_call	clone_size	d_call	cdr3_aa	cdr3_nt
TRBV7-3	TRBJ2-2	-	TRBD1	CASSLGTGGKTTAGTGELFF	TGTGCCAGCAGCTTAGGCACAGGGGGCAAAACGACCGCCGGTACCGGGGAGCTGTTTTTT
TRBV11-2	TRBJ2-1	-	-	CASSARPQGDNEQFF	TGTGCCAGCAGCGCCAGACCTCAGGGTGACAATGAGCAGTTCTTC
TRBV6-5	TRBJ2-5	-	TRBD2	CASRTIAGAETQYF	TGTGCCAGCAGAACGATAGCGGGAGCTGAGACCCAGTACTTC
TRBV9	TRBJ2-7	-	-	CASSVGQGPYEQYF	TGTGCCAGCAGCGTAGGGCAGGGCCCCTACGAGCAGTACTTC
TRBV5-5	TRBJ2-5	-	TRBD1	CASSLQTGRETQYF	TGTGCCAGCAGCTTGCAGACAGGGAGAGAGACCCAGTACTTC
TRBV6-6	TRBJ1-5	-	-	CASSYSGQTMPQHF	TGTGCCAGCAGTTACTCCGGACAGACAATGCCCCAGCATTTT
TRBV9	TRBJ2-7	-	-	CASSLDRNPLYEQYF	TGTGCCAGCAGCCTCGACAGGAATCCCCTCTACGAGCAGTACTTC
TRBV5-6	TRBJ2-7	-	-	CASSSRGGWLAYEQYF	TGTGCCAGCAGCTCCCGAGGAGGGTGGCTGGCCTACGAGCAGTACTTC
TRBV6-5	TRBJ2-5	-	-	CASSYSLNGETQYF	TGTGCCAGCAGTTACTCCCTAAACGGGGAGACCCAGTACTTC
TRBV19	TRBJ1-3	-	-	CASSRRGTGNTIYF	TGTGCCAGCAGCAGGAGAGGGACTGGAAACACCATATATTTT
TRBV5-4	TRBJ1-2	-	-	CAFLDSYGYTF	TGTGCCTTCTTGGACAGCTATGGCTACACCTTC
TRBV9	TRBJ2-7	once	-	CASSPKVQGTYEQYF	TGTGCCAGCAGCCCAAAGGTCCAGGGCACCTACGAGCAGTACTTC
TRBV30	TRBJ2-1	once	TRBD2	CAASSGSGFGEQFF	TGTGCCGCCTCTAGCGGGAGTGGGTTCGGCGAGCAGTTCTTC
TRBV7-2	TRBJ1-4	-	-	CASSLGGSTNEKLFF	TGTGCCAGCAGCTTGGGGGGTTCAACTAATGAAAAACTGTTTTTT
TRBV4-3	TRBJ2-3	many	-	CASSQELARTDTQYF	TGCGCCAGCAGCCAAGAACTTGCGCGAACAGATACGCAGTATTTT
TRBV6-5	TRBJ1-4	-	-	CASSWTATNEKLFF	TGTGCCAGCAGTTGGACAGCAACTAATGAAAAACTGTTTTTT
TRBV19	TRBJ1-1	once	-	CASSPGTANTEAFF	TGTGCCAGTAGCCCCGGGACTGCGAACACTGAAGCTTTCTTT
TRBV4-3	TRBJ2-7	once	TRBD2	CASSQDGREWDEQYF	TGCGCCAGCAGCCAAGACGGGCGGGAGTGGGACGAGCAGTACTTC
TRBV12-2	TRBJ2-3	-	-	CASRLAHTLSTDTQYF	TGTGCAAGTCGCTTAGCGCACACCCTCAGCACAGATACGCAGTATTTT
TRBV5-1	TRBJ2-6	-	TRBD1	CASSASGTGSSGANVLTF	TGCGCCAGCAGCGCCTCCGGGACAGGGAGCTCTGGGGCCAACGTCCTGACTTTC
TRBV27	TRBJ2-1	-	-	CASSLSGRGYNEQFF	TGTGCCAGCAGTTTATCCGGGAGAGGGTACAATGAGCAGTTCTTC
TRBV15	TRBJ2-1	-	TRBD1	CATSTRTGGSSYNEQFF	TGTGCCACCAGCACCAGGACAGGGGGAAGCTCCTACAATGAGCAGTTCTTC
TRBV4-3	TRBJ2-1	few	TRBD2	CASSQKREPYNEQFF	TGCGCCAGCAGCCAAAAGCGGGAGCCCTACAATGAGCAGTTCTTC
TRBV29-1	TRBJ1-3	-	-	CSVERAGSGNTIYF	TGCAGCGTTGAGAGGGCAGGCTCTGGAAACACCATATATTTT